A selection of T cell receptor beta chains follows, all from one sample in a study of T cells after yellow fever vaccination. TCRdb used MiXCR to reprocess the 5' RACE reads, holding one entry per CDR3 protein. The data show some 250,000 distinct CDR3 sequences, with 3.6% seen just once and roughly a fifth held by the top ten. The sequencing used PBMCs, collected 15 days after the yellow fever booster vaccination. The receptors originated from a young man who received the YFV17D yellow fever vaccine. The CDR3 runs from the conserved cysteine through the conserved F or W. Fields, in order: clone size, J gene, V gene, D gene, CDR3 length, CDR3 protein, CDR3 DNA. A D gene is named only where the DNA matches it firmly. Only part of the rows carry a size: once, few, many, or a class if the clone is expanded.

>many|TRBJ2-2|TRBV25-1|NA|19
CASSEWWGEGVEYTGELFF
TGTGCCAGCAGTGAATGGTGGGGGGAAGGCGTAGAATACACCGGGGAGCTGTTTTTT
>many|TRBJ2-5|TRBV7-2|NA|13
CASTPRVTETQYF
TGTGCCAGCACCCCCCGGGTGACAGAGACCCAGTACTTC
>many|TRBJ1-1|TRBV6-5|NA|14
CATGGGGRGTEAFF
TGTGCCACCGGGGGAGGGGGTCGGGGCACTGAAGCTTTCTTT
>many|TRBJ2-7|TRBV6-5|TRBD2|14
CASSRSSGGYEQYF
TGTGCCAGCAGTAGATCTAGCGGGGGTTACGAGCAGTACTTC
>NA|TRBJ2-5|TRBV11-3|TRBD2|14
CASSLSGGLKTQYF
TGTGCCAGCAGCCTTAGCGGGGGGCTAAAGACCCAGTACTTC
>many|TRBJ2-7|TRBV14|NA|18
CASSQAGDWAGAPYEQYF
TGTGCCAGCAGCCAAGCTGGGGACTGGGCAGGGGCCCCCTACGAGCAGTACTTC
>many|TRBJ2-5|TRBV4-3|TRBD2|16
CASSQEFAGGPETQYF
TGCGCCAGCAGCCAAGAGTTCGCGGGGGGGCCAGAGACCCAGTACTTC
>many|TRBJ1-6|TRBV18|TRBD1|20
CASSPLSWRVGGQGPSPLHF
TGTGCCAGCTCACCACTCAGTTGGCGTGTCGGGGGACAGGGACCGTCACCCCTCCACTTT
>many|TRBJ2-7|TRBV29-1|TRBD2|14
CSVVSSGARYEQYF
TGCAGCGTTGTGTCGAGCGGGGCGAGGTACGAGCAGTACTTC
>NA|TRBJ1-2|TRBV4-1|TRBD1|14
CASSQDGTDYGYTF
TGCGCCAGCAGCCAAGATGGGACAGACTATGGCTACACCTTC
>many|TRBJ2-4|TRBV5-5|TRBD1|13
CASSRDRVEIQYF
TGTGCCAGCAGCCGGGACAGGGTAGAAATTCAGTACTTC
>many|TRBJ1-5|TRBV7-2|TRBD1|16
CASSLTGTGGGQPQHF
TGTGCCAGCAGCTTAACCGGGACAGGGGGAGGCCAGCCCCAGCATTTT
>many|TRBJ2-2|TRBV20-1|TRBD2|16
CSARGSGGGNTGELFF
TGCAGTGCTAGGGGTAGCGGGGGGGGAAACACCGGGGAGCTGTTTTTT
>many|TRBJ2-1|TRBV5-1|TRBD1|15
CASSLYGQENNEQFF
TGCGCCAGCAGCTTATATGGACAGGAAAACAATGAGCAGTTCTTC
>many|TRBJ1-1|TRBV7-9|NA|16
CASSQQGKGMNTEAFF
TGTGCCAGCAGCCAACAGGGAAAGGGGATGAACACTGAAGCTTTCTTT
>many|TRBJ2-1|TRBV19|TRBD2|16
CASSILGGGTYNEQFF
TGTGCCAGTAGTATCTTAGGCGGGGGAACCTACAATGAGCAGTTCTTC
>many|TRBJ2-2|TRBV4-3|NA|15
CASSQGRGKTGELFF
TGCGCCAGCAGCCAAGGCAGGGGAAAGACCGGGGAGCTGTTTTTT
>many|TRBJ2-5|TRBV27|NA|13
CASSPTIGVLRYF
TGTGCCAGCAGCCCGACGATAGGGGTCCTTCGTTATTTC
>many|TRBJ1-3|TRBV20-1|NA|14
CSASGRSSGNTIYF
TGCAGTGCTAGTGGTCGCTCCTCTGGAAACACCATATATTTT
>many|TRBJ1-1|TRBV7-2|TRBD1|13
CASKGQINTEAFF
TGTGCCAGCAAGGGACAGATAAACACTGAAGCTTTCTTT
>many|TRBJ2-5|TRBV6-2/TRBV6-3|TRBD2|14
CASSRGGGQETQYF
TGTGCCAGCAGCCGCGGGGGGGGACAAGAGACCCAGTACTTC
>many|TRBJ1-5|TRBV7-8|TRBD1|14
CASSLNRGRQPQHF
TGTGCCAGCAGCTTAAACAGGGGCCGACAGCCCCAGCATTTT
>NA|TRBJ1-1|TRBV4-3|TRBD1|19
CASSQAYSGTGVRMMAAFF
TGCGCCAGCAGCCAAGCCTACTCCGGGACAGGGGTTAGGATGATGGCGGCTTTCTTT
>many|TRBJ2-2|TRBV7-6|NA|14
CASSRTGFTGELFF
TGTGCCAGCAGCCGTACAGGGTTCACCGGGGAGCTGTTTTTT
>NA|TRBJ1-2|TRBV28|NA|16
CASSPGGDEGDYGYTF
TGTGCCAGCAGTCCGGGGGGCGACGAGGGGGACTATGGCTACACCTTC
>many|TRBJ1-5|TRBV12-3/TRBV12-4|NA|12
CASSFAGQPQHF
TGTGCCAGCAGTTTTGCCGGACAGCCCCAGCATTTT
>NA|TRBJ1-2|TRBV12-3/TRBV12-4|TRBD1|16
CASSHSGQGLNYGYTF
TGTGCCAGCAGTCACTCGGGACAGGGGCTTAACTATGGCTACACCTTC
>many|TRBJ2-7|TRBV7-9|TRBD1|14
CASSTGQDSYEQYF
TGTGCCAGCAGCACGGGACAGGATTCCTACGAGCAGTACTTC
>many|TRBJ2-2|TRBV27|TRBD1|17
CASSSRVGRGQDGELFF
TGTGCCAGCAGTTCCCGAGTAGGCAGGGGGCAGGACGGGGAGCTGTTTTTT
>few|TRBJ2-3|TRBV5-1|TRBD2|14
CASSLSSGGDTQYF
TGCGCCAGCAGCTTGTCTAGCGGGGGGGATACGCAGTATTTT
>many|TRBJ1-1|TRBV5-1|NA|15
CASSGGGSMNTEAFF
TGCGCCAGCAGCGGGGGGGGCTCCATGAACACTGAAGCTTTCTTT